The clone carrying this T cell receptor beta chain was seen only once. The antigen remains unidentified. Investigators spread the genomic DNA of each subset evenly over several immunoSEQ plates. Data came from immunoSEQ multiplex PCR; TCRdb stores just in-frame clones and leaves some out. The sample has under 600,000 clones; around 76% are singletons. These data originate in a study of shared clonotypes between healthy human individuals. The study's findings and limits: The genetic and exposure-history diversity represented was limited by few donors.

V shed 5 bases, J shed 6 bases, and the junction held 4 bases outside the gene matches. Per germline, CDR1 SGHAT and CDR2 FQDESV (reference sequence). This CDR3 has 14 residues. The genes are TRBV11-1 and TRBJ2-1, with 10 bases that match TRBD1. This clonotype originated in a woman in her thirties or forties in good health. Some clones in this sample may be carry-over from other donors' samples. The specimen sequenced was PBMCs. The CDR3 loop is CASSKGQGPNEQFF. CDR3 in DNA: TGTGCCAGCAGCAAGGGACAGGGGCCCAATGAGCAGTTCTTC.